This TCR beta chain was sequenced during a study of blood T cell repertoires in COVID-19. With 2 bases removed from V and 4 bases from J, the gap between germline ends came to 6 bases. Germline V lookup: CDR1 LNHDA, CDR2 SQIVND (reference sequence). This CDR3 comprises 12 residues. TCRdb keeps only in-frame clones here, not all; method: immunoSEQ multiplex PCR. The sample yields about 260,000 clones, about 80% seen once. Material for sequencing was peripheral blood. The J gene is TRBJ2-7, the V gene TRBV19, with a tentative D call TRBD1 (6 bases). The clonotype was recovered from a woman over 75 with acute or convalescent COVID-19. The CDR3 sequence: CASSIQGYEQYF. CDR3 nucleotide sequence: TGTGCCAGTAGTATACAGGGGTACGAGCAGTACTTC.